The following is a T cell receptor beta chain sequence with its context. These data originate in a study of blood T cells in healthy people across ages. CDR1 is SEHNR and CDR2 is FQNEAQ in the germline V gene (reference sequence). The V end lost 4 bases, the J end lost 11 bases, and 23 bases lay between the germline ends. The CDR3 length is 15 residues. Then a second PCR, running about 6 to 12 cycles, was carried out with a sample-barcoded 5' primer and a J-beta primer mix. TCRdb passed the 5' RACE reads through MiXCR, listing each CDR3 protein once. The sample holds 650,000 or so distinct CDR3 sequences; over 40% are singletons and the top ten take approximately 15%.

This TCR was sampled from a woman of 80 years or more in good health. Specimen: blood. This rearrangement joins TRBV7-9 to TRBJ2-5; tentative D call: TRBD2 (6 bases). This CDR3 reads CASSSPRLVGDEQYF. In DNA, the CDR3 is TGTGCCAGCAGCTCCCCCCGACTAGTGGGTGATGAGCAGTACTTC. Together with reference TRBV7-9 and TRBJ2-5, the CDR3 gives the full variable domain: DTGVSQNPRHKITKRGQNVTFRCDPISEHNRLYWYRQTLGQGPEFLTYFQNEAQLEKSRLLSDRFSAERPKGSFSTLEIQRTEQGDSAMYLCASSSPRLVGDEQYFGPGTRLLVL.